The clone carrying this T cell receptor beta chain was seen many times. Its specificity is not known. Being off target in a library aimed at alpha chains, this beta chain has a size of little meaning. This sample was taken from a study of spatial heterogeneity in lung cancer. Study outcomes and limitations: The study found that expanded intratumoral alpha and beta TCR counts tracked tumor mutation counts. The estimate shows that only about 7% of tumor T cells were covered for alpha and 12% to 15% for beta chains.

Stated time point: sample taken at primary tumor resection. There were 72 donors, all of them untreated patients with early-stage non-small cell lung cancer. Every TCR cDNA molecule carried a tag that served as a unique molecular identifier. Each CDR3 protein is one row after TCRdb ran MiXCR on the 5' RACE reads. This table has 12,000 or so distinct CDR3 sequences, approximately 4.6% appearing once. Trimming took off 5 bases at V and 1 base at J, with 17 bases between the two ends. The CDR3 is made up of 16 amino acids. Germline V gene sequence: CDR1 MNHEY, CDR2 SVGAGI. The starting material was lung tumor tissue, obtained at surgery. The J gene is TRBJ2-5, the V gene TRBV6-5; D is perhaps TRBD2 (6 bases). This sequence was found in a male donor with early-stage non-small cell lung cancer. This CDR3 is CASSPPRRGLQETQYF. The CDR3 region has the DNA TGTGCCAGCAGTCCCCCCAGGCGGGGACTCCAAGAGACCCAGTACTTC.